The 31 T cell receptor beta chains below were found in one sample sequenced in a study of technical replicates of blood from a handful of donors. Produced via immunoSEQ multiplex PCR; TCRdb's table is partial and in-frame only. This table holds approximately 73,000 clones, around 92% found once. Sequenced sample: T cells isolated from PBMCs. The source is a human donor in good health.

The chain has TRBV5-5 and TRBJ2-7; TRBD1 aligns across 9 bases. V lost 2 bases, J lost 6 bases, and 9 bases stayed unmatched. CDR3 size: 15 residues. Germline-derived CDR1 and CDR2 are SGHKS and YYEKEE (reference sequence). The CDR3 sequence is CASSFWTGARAEQYF. The CDR3, as DNA: TGTGCCAGCAGCTTTTGGACAGGGGCCAGGGCCGAGCAGTACTTC.

The chain employs TRBV13 and TRBJ1-2, with D possibly being TRBD1 (5 bases). Per germline, CDR1 PRHDT and CDR2 FYEKMQ (reference sequence). The V end lost 1 base, the J end lost 4 bases, and 10 bases lay between the germline ends. This CDR3 is built from 14 residues. The CDR3 DNA sequence: TGTGCCAGCAGCTTAGCGGACATCGTCTATGGCTACACCTTC. This gives the protein CASSLADIVYGYTF.

This chain connects TRBV5-1 to TRBJ2-3, with D unclear. Germline CDR1 reads SGHRS; CDR2 reads YFSETQ. Trimming took 2 bases from V and 2 from J, leaving 3 bases between them. The CDR3 loop spans 12 amino acids. The CDR3 loop reads CASSFNTDTQYF. The CDR3 coding sequence is TGCGCCAGCAGCTTTAACACAGATACGCAGTATTTT.

The V call is TRBV6-1, the J call TRBJ2-7; weak D call: TRBD1 (5 bases). In germline, CDR1 is MNHNS, CDR2 SASEGT. This CDR3 comprises 14 residues. The V gene lost 2 bases and the J gene lost 7 bases, with 15 bases spanning the gap. CDR3 region: CASSELGRAREQYF. Written as DNA, the CDR3 is TGTGCCAGCAGTGAATTAGGCAGGGCCCGTGAGCAGTACTTC.

This chain links TRBV7-3 with TRBJ2-1; 11 positions agree with TRBD2. After removal of 5 bases from V and 9 bases from J, the junction contained 6 bases not matched to a gene. This CDR3 is built from 14 residues. CDR1 is SGHTA and CDR2 is FQGTGA in the germline V gene. The CDR3 sequence: CASSRLAGTAEQFF. For the CDR3, the DNA is TGTGCCAGCAGCAGACTAGCGGGAACGGCTGAGCAGTTCTTC.

The gene calls are TRBV29-1 and TRBJ1-3; unclear D gene. Germline-derived CDR1 and CDR2 are SQVTM and ANQGSEA. Deletions cut 7 bases from V and 0 bases from J, with 13 bases between. The CDR3 has 14 residues. The chain's CDR3 is CSANVPGSGNTIYF. CDR3 DNA: TGCAGCGCCAACGTCCCCGGCTCTGGAAACACCATATATTTT. Variable domain in full (rest from reference TRBV29-1 and TRBJ1-3): SAVISQKPSRDICQRGTSLTIQCQVDSQVTMMFWYRQQPGQSLTLIATANQGSEATYESGFVIDKFPISRPNLTFSTLTVSNMSPEDSSIYLCSANVPGSGNTIYFGEGSWLTVV.

Concerning this clone itself: At one end the junction does not follow the germline gene, possibly because of a read error. CDR3 protein: CASSLGGGGDSF. The CDR3 nucleotides read TGTGCCAGCAGCTTAGGAGGGGGAGGGGATTCCTTC. The chain couples TRBV11-2 to TRBJ2-7; tentative D call: TRBD2 (7 bases). Germline CDR1 SGHAT, CDR2 FQNNGV. The CDR3 covers 12 residues.

The rearrangement uses TRBV9 and TRBJ2-3, with a weak D call TRBD2 (7 bases). The CDR3 runs to 16 residues. Germline assignment: CDR1 SGDLS and CDR2 YYNGEE. The V and J ends lost 3 bases and 5 bases respectively, with 19 bases between them. The CDR3: CASSGGGGGPIDTQYF. As DNA, the CDR3 is TGTGCCAGCAGCGGGGGAGGGGGAGGGCCTATAGATACGCAGTATTTT. Full variable domain (outside the CDR3, taken from reference TRBV9 and TRBJ2-3): DSGVTQTPKHLITATGQRVTLRCSPRSGDLSVYWYQQSLDQGLQFLIQYYNGEERAKGNILERFSAQQFPDLHSELNLSSLELGDSALYFCASSGGGGGPIDTQYFGPGTRLTVL.

This clone was counted a single time. The chain recombines TRBV19 with TRBJ2-5, with D possibly TRBD2 on 5 matching bases. This CDR3 is 12 amino acids long. Per the germline V gene, CDR1 is LNHDA and CDR2 is SQIVND (reference sequence). V lost 4 bases and J lost 4, with 7 bases in between. CDR3 region: CASSKGGETQYF. The CDR3 DNA is TGTGCCAGTAGTAAAGGAGGAGAGACCCAGTACTTC.

The chain has TRBV5-4 and TRBJ1-2; the match to TRBD1 covers 9 bases. The CDR3 loop spans 13 amino acids. CDR1 and CDR2 from the germline V gene are SGHNT and YYREEE (reference sequence). J gave up 8 bases and V 5 bases, and 7 bases lay outside the gene matches. The CDR3: CASRQDRGEGYTF. In nucleotides, the CDR3 is TGTGCCAGCAGACAGGACAGGGGAGAGGGCTACACCTTC.

This chain links TRBV10-3 with TRBJ2-5; D not certain. Trimming pared 2 bases from V and 4 bases from J, leaving 11 bases between. This CDR3 has 14 residues. The germline CDR1 and CDR2 sequences are ENHRY and SYGVKD. The CDR3 nucleotides read TGTGCCATCAGTGAGGCCCTGGCCCCAGAGACCCAGTACTTC. Amino acids: CAISEALAPETQYF.

Here the CDR3 DNA reads TGTGCCAGCAGCGTATTTCCAGCTAACTATGGCTACACCTTC. Its translation: CASSVFPANYGYTF. V gene TRBV9 combines with J gene TRBJ1-2; D remains ambiguous. Germline CDR1 is SGDLS and CDR2 is YYNGEE. The CDR3 spans 14 residues. V was trimmed by 1 base and J by 0 bases, leaving 7 bases between them.

The V call is TRBV2, the J call TRBJ2-1; 9 bases map to TRBD2. This CDR3 has 15 residues. Germline loops: CDR1 SNHLY, CDR2 FYNNEI. J lost 4 bases, V lost 10 bases, and 11 bases had no gene match. The CDR3 DNA reads as TGTGCCACTCAAGAGGGACTAGCCTCTTACAATGAGCAGTTCTTC. Protein product: CATQEGLASYNEQFF.

The chain employs TRBV2 and TRBJ2-1, with D uncertain. The CDR3 runs to 14 residues. From germline, CDR1 is SNHLY and CDR2 FYNNEI. Here the CDR3 reads CAYKSDLASNEQFF. Here the CDR3 DNA reads TGTGCTTATAAATCAGACCTGGCTAGCAATGAGCAGTTCTTC.

This clone was seen a handful of times. The chain is built from TRBV10-3 and TRBJ2-2, with TRBD2 matching 7 bases. CDR1 and CDR2 from the germline V gene are ENHRY and SYGVKD. The CDR3 is 15 residues long. After removal of 6 bases from V and 1 base from J, the junction contained 5 bases not matched to a gene. CDR3: CAIRVQRGNTGELFF. The DNA for the CDR3 is TGTGCCATCAGGGTCCAGCGGGGGAACACCGGGGAGCTGTTTTTT.

The CDR3 nucleotides are TGTGCCAGCAGAACCCGGCAGGGATTGAACACCGGGGAGCTGTTTTTT. Translated, it gives CASRTRQGLNTGELFF. This chain links TRBV6-6 with TRBJ2-2; a possible D gene is TRBD1 (5 bases). Trimming shortened V by 6 bases and J by 1 base, and 15 bases separated the two germline ends. The CDR3 loop spans 16 amino acids. The germline V gene encodes CDR1 MNHNY and CDR2 SVGAGI (reference sequence).

The chain has TRBV11-2 and TRBJ2-1; 9 bases are shared with TRBD2. Germline CDR1 is SGHAT and CDR2 is FQNNGV. V was pared by 2 bases and J by 4 bases, with 3 bases of the junction left unmatched. The length of the CDR3 is 15 residues. The DNA for the CDR3 is TGTGCCAGCAGCTTATATAGCGGGAGTTACAATGAGCAGTTCTTC. It translates to CASSLYSGSYNEQFF.

The chain combines TRBV19 with TRBJ2-7, with TRBD1 identical over 9 bases. The CDR3 loop spans 16 amino acids. V was pared by 4 bases and J by 4 bases, with 11 bases of the junction left unmatched. Looked up from germline, CDR1 is LNHDA and CDR2 is SQIVND (reference sequence). Here the CDR3 reads CASSTIPGQGFYEQYF. CDR3 DNA sequence: TGTGCCAGTAGTACTATCCCGGGACAGGGTTTTTACGAGCAGTACTTC. Filled out from reference TRBV19 and TRBJ2-7, the complete variable domain reads DGGITQSPKYLFRKEGQNVTLSCEQNLNHDAMYWYRQDPGQGLRLIYYSQIVNDFQKGDIAEGYSVSREKKESFPLTVTSAQKNPTAFYLCASSTIPGQGFYEQYFGPGTRLTVT.

The chain employs TRBV30 and TRBJ1-2, with D unresolved. CDR1 is GTSNPN, CDR2 SVGIG, per germline (reference sequence). V gave up 0 bases and J gave up 1 base, with 9 bases separating them. The CDR3 is made up of 14 amino acids. CDR3: CAWSVPRNNYGYTF. CDR3 in DNA: TGTGCCTGGAGTGTACCTAGGAATAACTATGGCTACACCTTC.

This clone has only one observation. The chain employs TRBV9 and TRBJ2-3; tentatively, D is TRBD2 (6 bases). The germline V gene encodes CDR1 SGDLS and CDR2 YYNGEE. The CDR3 extends over 16 amino acids. Trimming removed 4 bases from V and 0 bases from J, with 15 bases in between. The DNA for the CDR3 is TGTGCCAGCAGCCTGCGGGACTCCCTTAGCACAGATACGCAGTATTTT. It encodes CASSLRDSLSTDTQYF.

J is TRBJ1-1 and V is TRBV5-1; D not resolved. V gave up 0 bases and J gave up 1 base, with 7 bases separating them. The CDR3 length is 14 residues. CDR1 SGHRS and CDR2 YFSETQ come from the germline V gene. CDR3 amino acids: CASSLAQANTEAFF. As DNA, the CDR3 is TGCGCCAGCAGCTTGGCTCAGGCGAACACTGAAGCTTTCTTT.

The chain employs TRBV11-2 and TRBJ2-7, with 9 bases fitting TRBD2. With V trimmed by 2 bases and J by 2 bases, 4 bases remained unmatched. This CDR3 spans 15 amino acids. CDR1 is SGHAT and CDR2 is FQNNGV in the germline V gene. The CDR3 DNA reads TGTGCCAGCAGCTTACCCGGGACTAGCACCTACGAGCAGTACTTC. Its translation: CASSLPGTSTYEQYF.

Details on this clone: At one boundary the junction diverges from the germline segment, which might be a read error. The chain joins TRBV4-2 to TRBJ2-1; a possible D gene is TRBD2 (5 bases). The CDR3 runs to 16 residues. The V gene's germline CDR1 is LGHNA and CDR2 YNFKEQ. The DNA of the CDR3 is TGTGCCAGCAGCCAAGAGTTGGCTAGCCTCTACGATGAGCAGTTCTTC. This codes for CASSQELASLYDEQFF.

This rearrangement joins TRBV5-4 to TRBJ1-4; 8 nucleotides match TRBD1. The germline gives CDR1 SGHNT, CDR2 YYREEE (reference sequence). The length of the CDR3 is 14 residues. The trim removed 5 bases at V and 8 bases at J, leaving 8 bases unmatched. The CDR3 is CASSKDREGEKLFF. The CDR3 DNA reads TGTGCCAGCAGTAAGGACAGGGAGGGCGAAAAACTGTTTTTT. The variable domain in full, completed from reference TRBV5-4 and TRBJ1-4, reads ETGVTQSPTHLIKTRGQQVTLRCSSQSGHNTVSWYQQALGQGPQFIFQYYREEENGRGNFPPRFSGLQFPNYSSELNVNALELDDSALYLCASSKDREGEKLFFGSGTQLSVL.

This rearrangement joins TRBV5-4 to TRBJ2-7; 10 positions match TRBD2. The CDR3 is 13 residues long. V lost 5 bases to trimming and J lost 3 bases; unmatched junction nucleotides: 2. Per germline, CDR1 SGHNT and CDR2 YYREEE (reference sequence). This chain's CDR3 is CASRASGGYEQYF. For the CDR3, the DNA is TGTGCCAGCAGAGCTAGCGGGGGCTACGAGCAGTACTTC.

The J gene is TRBJ2-1, the V gene TRBV11-1; 7 bases align to TRBD2. The CDR3 spans 14 residues. V gave up 3 bases and J gave up 6 bases; unmatched junction bases: 5. CDR1 and CDR2 (germline): SGHAT, FQDESV (reference sequence). The CDR3 region is CASSLGREFNEQFF. DNA of the CDR3: TGTGCCAGCAGCTTGGGGCGGGAGTTCAATGAGCAGTTCTTC.

The chain couples TRBV7-2 to TRBJ1-1, with unresolved D. This CDR3 has 14 amino acids. Trimming left V 4 bases short and J 1 base short, with 10 bases between. Germline V lookup: CDR1 SGHTA, CDR2 FQGNSA. The CDR3 sequence: CASSWGGRNTEAFF. In nucleotides, the CDR3 is TGTGCCAGCAGCTGGGGAGGGAGGAACACTGAAGCTTTCTTT.

This sequence joins TRBV4-1 and TRBJ2-3; 8 nucleotides align to TRBD1. The CDR3 is 17 residues long. Looked up from germline, CDR1 is MGHRA and CDR2 is YSYEKL. V dropped 3 bases and J dropped 2; count of bases not matched to a gene: 10. The CDR3 is CASSHRQGPLPTDTQYF. The CDR3 nucleotides are TGCGCCAGCAGCCATCGACAGGGGCCCTTACCCACAGATACGCAGTATTTT.

J is TRBJ1-5 and V is TRBV27; a possible D gene is TRBD1 (6 bases). This CDR3 has 17 amino acids. The V and J ends lost 0 bases and 2 bases respectively, with 14 bases between them. Germline values: CDR1 MNHEY, CDR2 SMNVEV (reference sequence). CDR3 coding DNA: TGTGCCAGCAGTTTATCTCCAGGGGAAATGGGCAATCAGCCCCAGCATTTT. Translation gives CASSLSPGEMGNQPQHF.

The rearrangement uses TRBV14 and TRBJ2-3; no clear D. This CDR3 has 14 residues. Germline V gene data show CDR1 as SGHDN and CDR2 as FVKESK. Trimming removed 7 bases at V and 2 bases at J, with 13 bases between. The CDR3 sequence is CASNEAGSTDTQYF. The CDR3 DNA sequence: TGTGCCAGCAATGAAGCAGGCTCCACAGATACGCAGTATTTT.

V usage is TRBV2 and J usage is TRBJ2-7; 9 bases fit TRBD2. Germline lookup yields CDR1 SNHLY and CDR2 FYNNEI. Trimming cost V 5 bases and J 7 bases; bases outside gene matches: 6. This CDR3 comprises 13 residues. The CDR3 region has the DNA TGTGCCAGCAGTCCTAGCGGGAATGGTGAGCAGTACTTC. This sequence encodes CASSPSGNGEQYF.